This TCR beta chain was documented in a study of siplizumab effects on memory and regulatory T cells. About this clone: Antigen specificity is unknown.

Roughly 92,000 TCR templates per sample were assayed. Libraries were prepared by immunoSEQ multiplex PCR; TCRdb keeps only in-frame clonotypes and omits some of them. The sample carries 90,000 to 95,000 clones, approximately 96% recorded once. In a few donor pairs, unstimulated naive, memory, effector memory and TEMRA subsets were sequenced. Study results and caveats: Siplizumab caused a significant drop in alloreactive sequences traceable to unstimulated CD4+ memory cells.

The source of this sequence is a human donor in good health. Source material: naive CD4+ T cells sorted from blood.

The CDR3 DNA reads TGTGCCAGCGCGACAGAATACTATGGCTACACCTTC. It yields the protein CASATEYYGYTF. The chain employs TRBV6-5 and TRBJ1-2; TRBD1 is a possible D gene (5 bases). The CDR3 contains 12 residues. V was shortened by 8 bases and J by 3 bases, with 10 bases between the two germline ends. CDR1 and CDR2 (germline): MNHEY, SVGAGI.